The clone carrying this T cell receptor beta chain was detected only a few times. Its antigen is not identified. The data were taken from a study of blood T cells in healthy people across ages. Total RNA was extracted at no less than 6 micrograms per sample. The use of a sample-barcoded 5' primer and a J-beta primer mix characterized a second PCR of about 7 to 12 cycles. Each cDNA molecule received a tag from a template-switch adaptor that had 12 random nucleotides. From the 5' RACE reads, TCRdb called clonotypes with MiXCR, one entry per CDR3 protein. The sample holds around 800,000 distinct CDR3 sequences; around 25% are singletons and the top ten take 3%. This CDR3 comprises 15 residues. Between the trimmed V and J ends, which lost 6 bases and 2 bases, there was a span of 17 bases. CDR1 is MNHNY and CDR2 is SVGAGI in the germline V gene (reference sequence). Whole-study findings and limits: The study could not conclusively compare naive and antigen-experienced cells, given its unsorted PBMCs.

The same data also contributed to another study, on T cells of mothers and their children. That work contributes: Second-PCR amplification with M1S added sample barcodes and 2-4 random nucleotides.

The V and J genes are TRBV6-6 and TRBJ2-7; TRBD1 might be the D (5 bases). Sample: blood. The source is a boy younger than 18 in good health. CDR3 amino acids: CASSPRVLGAYEQYF. CDR3 nucleotides: TGTGCCAGCAGCCCAAGGGTGCTAGGGGCCTACGAGCAGTACTTC.